This T cell receptor (beta chain) was retrieved from a study of OX40 agonist ivuxolimab in advanced cancers. General study points: Some of the lowest clonal expansion was seen in partial responders at 0.1-3.0 mg/kg. Both CD4+ and CD8+ T cell populations in blood had undergone clonal expansion by week 6 at 0.1 to 3.0 mg/kg.

This clone was observed a few times. What it recognizes is unknown. Libraries were prepared by immunoSEQ multiplex PCR; TCRdb keeps only in-frame clonotypes and omits some of them. This sample has around 53,000 clones, with 88% found just once. This CDR3 spans 16 amino acids. V lost 5 bases and J lost 5, with 21 bases in between. Per the germline V gene, CDR1 is LNHDA and CDR2 is SQIVND (reference sequence). The TCR originated in an adult with an advanced solid tumor such as melanoma, head and neck, liver or kidney cancer. This specimen consisted of CD4+ or CD8+ T cells sorted from blood, obtained in a trial of the OX40 agonist ivuxolimab. The gene calls are TRBV19 and TRBJ2-5; D is perhaps TRBD1 (6 bases). CDR3: CASSPLWTVGTETQYF. In nucleotides, the CDR3 is TGTGCCAGTAGTCCCCTCTGGACAGTGGGAACGGAGACCCAGTACTTC.